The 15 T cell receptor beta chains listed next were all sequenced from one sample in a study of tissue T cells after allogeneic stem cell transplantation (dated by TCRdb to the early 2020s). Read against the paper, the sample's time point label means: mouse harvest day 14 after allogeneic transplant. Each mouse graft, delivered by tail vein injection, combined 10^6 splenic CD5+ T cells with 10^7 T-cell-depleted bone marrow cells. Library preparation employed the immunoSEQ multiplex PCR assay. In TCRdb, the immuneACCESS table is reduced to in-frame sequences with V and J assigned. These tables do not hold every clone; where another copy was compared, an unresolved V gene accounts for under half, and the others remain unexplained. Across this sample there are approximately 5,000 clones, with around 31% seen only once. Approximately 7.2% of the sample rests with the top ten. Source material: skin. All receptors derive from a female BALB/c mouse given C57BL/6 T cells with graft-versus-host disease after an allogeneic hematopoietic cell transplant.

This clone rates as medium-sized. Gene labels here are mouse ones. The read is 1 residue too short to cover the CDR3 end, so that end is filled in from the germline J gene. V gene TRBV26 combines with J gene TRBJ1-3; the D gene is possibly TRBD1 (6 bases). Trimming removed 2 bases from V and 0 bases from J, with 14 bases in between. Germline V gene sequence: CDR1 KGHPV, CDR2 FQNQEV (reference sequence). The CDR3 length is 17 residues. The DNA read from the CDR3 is TGTGCCAGCAGTCTGAGTGGGGGGCCTTATTCTGGAAATACGCTCTAT. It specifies CASSLSGGPYSGNTLY. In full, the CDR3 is CASSLSGGPYSGNTLYF.

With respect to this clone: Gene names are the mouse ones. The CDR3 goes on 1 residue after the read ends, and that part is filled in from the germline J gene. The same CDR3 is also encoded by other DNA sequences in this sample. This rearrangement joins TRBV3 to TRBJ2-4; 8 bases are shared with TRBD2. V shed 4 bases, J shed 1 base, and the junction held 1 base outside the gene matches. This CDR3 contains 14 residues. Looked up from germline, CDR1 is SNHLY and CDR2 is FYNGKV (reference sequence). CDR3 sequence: CASSSDWGQNTLYF. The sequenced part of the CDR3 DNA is TGTGCCAGCAGCTCGGACTGGGGTCAAAACACCTTGTAC.

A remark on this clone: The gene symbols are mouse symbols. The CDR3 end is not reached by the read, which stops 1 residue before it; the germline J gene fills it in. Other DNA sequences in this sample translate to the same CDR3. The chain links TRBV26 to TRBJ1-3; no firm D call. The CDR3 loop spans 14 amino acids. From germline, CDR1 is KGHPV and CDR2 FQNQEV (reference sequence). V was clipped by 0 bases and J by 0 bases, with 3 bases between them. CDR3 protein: CASSLSNSGNTLYF. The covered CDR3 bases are TGTGCCAGCAGTCTGTCCAATTCTGGAAATACGCTCTAT.

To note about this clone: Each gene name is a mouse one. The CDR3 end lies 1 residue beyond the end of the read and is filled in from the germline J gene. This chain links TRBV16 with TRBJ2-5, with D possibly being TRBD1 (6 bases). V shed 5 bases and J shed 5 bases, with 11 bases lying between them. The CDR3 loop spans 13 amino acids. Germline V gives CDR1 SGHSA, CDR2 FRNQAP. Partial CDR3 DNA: TGTGCAAGCAGCCTCAGGGGAGGAGACACCCAGTAC. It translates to CASSLRGGDTQY. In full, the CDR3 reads CASSLRGGDTQYF.

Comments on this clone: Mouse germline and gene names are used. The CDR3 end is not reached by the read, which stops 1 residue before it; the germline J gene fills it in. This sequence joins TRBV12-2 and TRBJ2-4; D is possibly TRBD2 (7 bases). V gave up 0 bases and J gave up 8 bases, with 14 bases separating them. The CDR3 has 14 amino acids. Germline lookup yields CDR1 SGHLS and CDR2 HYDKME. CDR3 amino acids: CASSLEGGAGTLYF. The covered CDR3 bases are TGTGCCAGCTCTCTCGAGGGGGGCGCGGGCACCTTGTAC.

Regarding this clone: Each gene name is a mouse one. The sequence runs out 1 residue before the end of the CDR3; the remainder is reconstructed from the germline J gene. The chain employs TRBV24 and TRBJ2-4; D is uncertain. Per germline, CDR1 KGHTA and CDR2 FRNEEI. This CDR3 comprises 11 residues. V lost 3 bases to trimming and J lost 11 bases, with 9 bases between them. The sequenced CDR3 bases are TGTGCCAGCAGTCTCCCTCGGGGCTTGTAC. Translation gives CASSLPRGLY. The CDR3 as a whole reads CASSLPRGLYF.

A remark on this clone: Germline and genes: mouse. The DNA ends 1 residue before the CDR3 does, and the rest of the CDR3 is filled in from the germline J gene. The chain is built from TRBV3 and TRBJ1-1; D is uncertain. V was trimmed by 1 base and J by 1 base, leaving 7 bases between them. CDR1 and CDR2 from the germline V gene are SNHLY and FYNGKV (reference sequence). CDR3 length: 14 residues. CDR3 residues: CASSLVSKNTEVFF. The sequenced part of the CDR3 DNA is TGTGCCAGCAGCTTAGTTAGCAAAAACACAGAAGTCTTC. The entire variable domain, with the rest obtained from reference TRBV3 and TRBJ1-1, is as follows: GPKVLQIPSHQIIDMGQMVTLNCDPVSNHLYFYWYKQILGQQMEFLVNFYNGKVMEKSKLFKDQFSVERPDGSYFTLKIQPTALEDSAVYFCASSLVSKNTEVFFGKGTRLTVV.

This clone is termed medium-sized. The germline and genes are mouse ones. The sequenced CDR3 bases are TGCTCCAGCAGTCACCAGGACTCCTATGAACAGTAC. This translates into CSSSHQDSYEQY. The full-length CDR3 reads as CSSSHQDSYEQYF. The chain is built from TRBV23 and TRBJ2-7; the table gives TRBD1 as D, unverified against the DNA. The read terminates 1 residue ahead of where the CDR3 ends, so the germline J gene completes it. The CDR3 covers 13 residues. CDR1 and CDR2 (germline): KGHTA, FQNQQP.

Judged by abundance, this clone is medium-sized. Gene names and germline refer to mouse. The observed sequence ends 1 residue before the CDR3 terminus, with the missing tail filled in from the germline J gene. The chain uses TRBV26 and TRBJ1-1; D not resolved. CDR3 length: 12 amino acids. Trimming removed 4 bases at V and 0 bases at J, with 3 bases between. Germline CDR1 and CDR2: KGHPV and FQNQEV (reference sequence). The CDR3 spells CASSRANTEVFF. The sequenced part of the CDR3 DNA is TGTGCCAGCAGTCGAGCAAACACAGAAGTCTTC.

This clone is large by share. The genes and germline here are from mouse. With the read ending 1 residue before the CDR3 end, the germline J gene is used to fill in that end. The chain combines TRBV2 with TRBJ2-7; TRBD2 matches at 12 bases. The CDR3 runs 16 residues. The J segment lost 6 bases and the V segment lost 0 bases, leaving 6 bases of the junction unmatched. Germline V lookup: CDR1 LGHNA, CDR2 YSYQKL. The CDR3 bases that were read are TGTGCCAGCAGCCAAGAGGACTGGGGGGGATCTCTTGAACAGTAC. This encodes CASSQEDWGGSLEQY. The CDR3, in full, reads CASSQEDWGGSLEQYF.

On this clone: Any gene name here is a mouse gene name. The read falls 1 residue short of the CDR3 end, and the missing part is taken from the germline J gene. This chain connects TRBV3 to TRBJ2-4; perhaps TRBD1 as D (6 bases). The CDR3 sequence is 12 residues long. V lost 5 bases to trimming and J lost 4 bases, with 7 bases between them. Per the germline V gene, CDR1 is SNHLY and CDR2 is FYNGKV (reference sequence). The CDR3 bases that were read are TGTGCCAGCAGCGGGGACAAAAACACCTTGTAC. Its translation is CASSGDKNTLY. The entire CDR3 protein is CASSGDKNTLYF.

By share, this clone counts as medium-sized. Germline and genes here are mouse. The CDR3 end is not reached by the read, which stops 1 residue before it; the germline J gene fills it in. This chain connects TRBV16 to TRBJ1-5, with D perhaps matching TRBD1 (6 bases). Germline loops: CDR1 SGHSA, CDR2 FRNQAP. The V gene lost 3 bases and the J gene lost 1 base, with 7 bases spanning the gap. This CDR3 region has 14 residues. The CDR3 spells CASSLQGNNQAPLF. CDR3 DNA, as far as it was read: TGTGCAAGCAGCTTGCAGGGGAACAACCAGGCTCCGCTT.

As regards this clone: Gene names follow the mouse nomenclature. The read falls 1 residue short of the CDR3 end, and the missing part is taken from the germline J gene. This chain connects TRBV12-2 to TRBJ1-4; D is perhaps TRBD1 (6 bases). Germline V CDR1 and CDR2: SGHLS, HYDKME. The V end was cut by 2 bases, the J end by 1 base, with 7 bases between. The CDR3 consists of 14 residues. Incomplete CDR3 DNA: TGTGCCAGCTCTCCGGACAGTTCCAACGAAAGATTATTT. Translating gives CASSPDSSNERLF. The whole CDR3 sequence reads CASSPDSSNERLFF.

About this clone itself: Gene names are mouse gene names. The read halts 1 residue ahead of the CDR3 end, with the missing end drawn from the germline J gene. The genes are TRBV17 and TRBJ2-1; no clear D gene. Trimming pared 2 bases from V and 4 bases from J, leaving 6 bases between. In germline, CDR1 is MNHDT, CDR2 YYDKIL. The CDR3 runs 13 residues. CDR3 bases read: TGTGCTAGCAGTAGAAACAGATATGCTGAGCAGTTC. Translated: CASSRNRYAEQF. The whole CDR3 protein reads CASSRNRYAEQFF. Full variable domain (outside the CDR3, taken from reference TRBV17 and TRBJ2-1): DTTVKQNPRYKLARVGKPVNLICSQTMNHDTMYWYQKKPNQAPKLLLFYYDKILNREADTFEKFQSSRPNNSFCSLYIGSAGLEYSAMYLCASSRNRYAEQFFGPGTRLTVL.

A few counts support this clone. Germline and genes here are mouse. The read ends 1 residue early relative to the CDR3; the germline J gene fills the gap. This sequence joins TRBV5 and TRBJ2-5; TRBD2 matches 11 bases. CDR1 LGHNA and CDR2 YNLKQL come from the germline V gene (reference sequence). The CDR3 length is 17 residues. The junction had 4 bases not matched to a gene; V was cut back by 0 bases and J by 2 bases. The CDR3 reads CASSQDPTGGGQDTQYF. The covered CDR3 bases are TGTGCCAGCAGCCAAGACCCGACTGGGGGGGGCCAAGACACCCAGTAC.